These 3 T cell receptor beta chains were all obtained from the same sample, sequenced in a study of blood T cell repertoires in COVID-19. Produced via immunoSEQ multiplex PCR; TCRdb's table is partial and in-frame only. Of around 340,000 clones in the sample, roughly 90% are singletons; the top ten hold roughly 4%. The sequenced material came from peripheral blood. The receptors were sampled from a woman aged 55-75 years with COVID-19, enrolled during active disease.

The chain is built from TRBV7-3 and TRBJ2-2; possibly TRBD1 for D (7 bases). V lost 5 bases and J lost 0, with 16 bases in between. This CDR3 is built from 17 residues. Germline V lookup: CDR1 SGHTA, CDR2 FQGTGA. DNA for the CDR3: TGTGCCAGCAGCCCAGTCCAGGGGGGTTCGAACACCGGGGAGCTGTTTTTT. Translation: CASSPVQGGSNTGELFF.

V usage is TRBV30 and J usage is TRBJ2-7, with TRBD2 matching over 9 bases. V lost 0 bases, J lost 2 bases, and 5 bases stayed unmatched. CDR1 is GTSNPN, CDR2 SVGIG, per germline (reference sequence). The CDR3 consists of 15 residues. The CDR3 sequence is CAWSVRLAGTYEQYF. DNA for the CDR3: TGTGCCTGGAGTGTTAGGCTAGCGGGGACCTACGAGCAGTACTTC.

The rearrangement uses TRBV28 and TRBJ1-6; 8 nucleotides match TRBD1. V lost 6 bases to trimming and J lost 7 bases; unmatched junction nucleotides: 5. This CDR3 comprises 14 residues. Per the germline V gene, CDR1 is MDHEN and CDR2 is SYDVKM. CDR3 region: CASRITGGNSPLHF. The CDR3 region has the DNA TGTGCCAGCAGGATAACAGGGGGGAATTCACCCCTCCACTTT.